These 8 T cell receptor beta chains originate from one sample sequenced in a study of T cells in narcolepsy (dated by TCRdb to between 2017 and 2018). Library preparation used the immunoSEQ multiplex PCR assay. The source is immuneACCESS, and TCRdb retained only in-frame sequences with V and J called. Part of the clones is not carried over; for the studies checked, unresolved V genes explain less than half of this, and the remainder is unexplained. Counted in this sample were some 25,000 clones; just under 85% of them appeared once. The ten largest make up about 0.69% of the sample. The sample comprised CD45RA- memory CD4+ T cells from PBMCs. What the cell subset or site label conveys for this sample: memory T cells sorted ex vivo from peripheral blood. The receptors were gathered from a human donor with narcolepsy.

The chain joins TRBV2 to TRBJ2-2; 10 nucleotides agree with TRBD1. There are 14 residues in the CDR3. Germline trimming cut 4 bases from V and 5 bases from J; bases unmatched to any gene: 1. The V gene's germline CDR1 is SNHLY and CDR2 FYNNEI. CDR3 sequence (DNA): TGTGCCAGCAGTGGGGACAGGGGAACCGGGGAGCTGTTTTTT. Translated: CASSGDRGTGELFF.

A few counts support this clone. This chain joins TRBV9 and TRBJ1-5; the match to TRBD1 covers 7 bases. Germline V gene sequence: CDR1 SGDLS, CDR2 YYNGEE. J lost 5 bases, V lost 4 bases, and 9 bases had no gene match. The CDR3 spans 15 residues. The DNA for the CDR3 is TGTGCCAGCAGCCCGCAAACAGGGGAGGATCAGCCCCAGCATTTT. This translates into CASSPQTGEDQPQHF.

This clone was observed a few times. V is TRBV19 and J is TRBJ2-7; 10 nucleotides agree with TRBD1. Germline values: CDR1 LNHDA, CDR2 SQIVND (reference sequence). This CDR3 spans 14 amino acids. V dropped 8 bases and J dropped 2; count of bases not matched to a gene: 6. The CDR3 reads CASAPGQGTYEQYF. The CDR3 region has the DNA TGTGCCAGTGCTCCGGGACAGGGGACCTACGAGCAGTACTTC.

The rearrangement uses TRBV6-1 and TRBJ1-5; 9 bases fit TRBD1. The germline CDR1 and CDR2 sequences are MNHNS and SASEGT. J gave up 10 bases and V 1 base, and 2 bases lay outside the gene matches. This CDR3 is 13 amino acids long. CDR3 nucleotides: TGTGCCAGCAGTGAAGGGACAGGGGTACCCCAGCATTTT. Protein sequence: CASSEGTGVPQHF.

The rearrangement links TRBV30 to TRBJ1-2; 8 nucleotides line up with TRBD1. The CDR3 runs to 14 residues. V trimming: 4 bases; J trimming: 7 bases; junction bases outside the gene matches: 11. CDR1 and CDR2 (germline): GTSNPN, SVGIG (reference sequence). The CDR3 is CAWKPDTGGPGYTF. CDR3 sequence (DNA): TGTGCCTGGAAGCCGGATACAGGGGGGCCTGGCTACACCTTC.

The chain links TRBV15 to TRBJ1-4; D not resolved. CDR3 length: 14 amino acids. Trimming shortened V by 4 bases and J by 4 bases, and 10 bases separated the two germline ends. Germline values: CDR1 LNHNV, CDR2 YYDKDF (reference sequence). The CDR3 loop reads CATSNGGRNEKLFF. Here the CDR3 DNA reads TGTGCCACCAGCAACGGTGGGCGTAATGAAAAACTGTTTTTT.

V gene TRBV6-1 combines with J gene TRBJ1-4; D unresolved. From germline, CDR1 is MNHNS and CDR2 SASEGT. V was clipped by 8 bases and J by 5 bases, with 15 bases between them. This CDR3 contains 14 residues. The CDR3 is CASSPSPGNEKLFF. DNA of the CDR3: TGTGCCAGCTCCCCCAGTCCGGGGAATGAAAAACTGTTTTTT.

V gene TRBV6-1 combines with J gene TRBJ2-1; 9 bases map to TRBD2. The CDR3 is made up of 14 amino acids. Trimming took 6 bases from V and 6 from J; bases not matched to a gene: 6. Germline V gene lookup returns CDR1 MNHNS and CDR2 SASEGT. Here the CDR3 DNA reads TGTGCCAGCAGACCGGGACTAGCTCTCAATGAGCAGTTCTTC. This encodes CASRPGLALNEQFF.